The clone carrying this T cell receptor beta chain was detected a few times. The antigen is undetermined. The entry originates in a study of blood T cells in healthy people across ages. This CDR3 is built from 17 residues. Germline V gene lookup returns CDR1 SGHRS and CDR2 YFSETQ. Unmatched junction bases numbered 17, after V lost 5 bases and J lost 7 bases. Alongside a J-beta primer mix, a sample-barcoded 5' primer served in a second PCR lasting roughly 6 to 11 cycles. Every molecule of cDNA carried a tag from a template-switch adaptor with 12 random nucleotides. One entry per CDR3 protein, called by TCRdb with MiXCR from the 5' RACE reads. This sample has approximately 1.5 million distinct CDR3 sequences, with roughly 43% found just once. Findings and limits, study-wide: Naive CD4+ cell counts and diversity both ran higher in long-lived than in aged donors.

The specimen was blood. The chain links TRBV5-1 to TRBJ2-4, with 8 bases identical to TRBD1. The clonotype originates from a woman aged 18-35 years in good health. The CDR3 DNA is TGCGCCAGCAGACCCGGGACAGGCGGAAGTTTGGTCAACATTCAGTACTTC. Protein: CASRPGTGGSLVNIQYF.